This T cell receptor (beta chain) was retrieved from a study of blood T cell repertoires in COVID-19. Background on the study: Samples came from the United States, Italy and Spain, spanning acute and convalescent COVID-19. PBMCs, B-cell-depleted T cells, or T cells provided the cDNA or gDNA that made up the material.

Per the original methods: From reference gene primer amplification, estimates of nucleated cell counts were derived. The table came from immunoSEQ multiplex PCR; TCRdb's copy has only in-frame clones and leaves some out. V, J and clone size reflect that table, while D and trimming were determined from the DNA. The sample contains approximately 51,000 clones, roughly 86% of which appear only once. Between the trimmed V and J ends, which lost 1 base and 0 bases, there was a span of 7 bases. The germline V gene encodes CDR1 MNHNS and CDR2 SASEGT. The CDR3 length is 15 residues. The TCR was taken from a man aged 40-50 years with active COVID-19. This sequence joins TRBV6-1 and TRBJ1-3; D might be TRBD1 (5 bases). The specimen sequenced was peripheral blood. CDR3: CASSEEGVSGNTIYF. CDR3 nucleotide sequence: TGTGCCAGCAGTGAAGAAGGGGTCTCTGGAAACACCATATATTTT.